Only a few counts were recorded for the clone carrying this T cell receptor (beta chain). Germline loops: CDR1 MNHNS, CDR2 SASEGT. Trimming removed 0 bases at V and 3 bases at J, with 3 bases between. CDR3 length equals 12 residues. This sample stems from a study of tumour-infiltrating T cells in Burkitt lymphoma. Study at large: Productive clonality predicted overall and progression-free survival.

Profiled with immunoSEQ multiplex PCR; TCRdb holds only in-frame clones, not every one. Of 6,300 or so clones in the sample, over 9.5% were seen once. The sample taken for sequencing was tumor tissue. The TCR sequence derives from a human donor with diffuse large B-cell lymphoma. The V call is TRBV6-1, the J call TRBJ2-7; the D is unclear. DNA for the CDR3: TGTGCCAGCAGTGAAGCTAGCTACGAGCAGTACTTC. Translating gives CASSEASYEQYF.